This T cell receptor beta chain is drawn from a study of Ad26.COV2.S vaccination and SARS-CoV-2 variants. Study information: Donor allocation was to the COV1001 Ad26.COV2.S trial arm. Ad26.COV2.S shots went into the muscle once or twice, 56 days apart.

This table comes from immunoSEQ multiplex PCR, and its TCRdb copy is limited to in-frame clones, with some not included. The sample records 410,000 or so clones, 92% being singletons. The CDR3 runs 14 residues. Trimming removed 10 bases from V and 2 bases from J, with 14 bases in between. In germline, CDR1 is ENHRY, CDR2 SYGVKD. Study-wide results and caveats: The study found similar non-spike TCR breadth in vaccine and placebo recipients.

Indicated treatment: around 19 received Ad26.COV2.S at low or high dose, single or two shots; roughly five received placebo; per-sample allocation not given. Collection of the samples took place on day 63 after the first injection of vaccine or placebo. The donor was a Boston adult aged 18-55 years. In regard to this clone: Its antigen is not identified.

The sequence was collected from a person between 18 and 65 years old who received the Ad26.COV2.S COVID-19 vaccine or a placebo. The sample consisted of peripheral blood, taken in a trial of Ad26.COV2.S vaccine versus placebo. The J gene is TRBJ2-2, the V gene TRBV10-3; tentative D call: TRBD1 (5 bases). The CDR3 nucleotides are TGTGCCACCAAGGACAAGGCTAACACCGGGGAGCTGTTTTTT. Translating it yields CATKDKANTGELFF.